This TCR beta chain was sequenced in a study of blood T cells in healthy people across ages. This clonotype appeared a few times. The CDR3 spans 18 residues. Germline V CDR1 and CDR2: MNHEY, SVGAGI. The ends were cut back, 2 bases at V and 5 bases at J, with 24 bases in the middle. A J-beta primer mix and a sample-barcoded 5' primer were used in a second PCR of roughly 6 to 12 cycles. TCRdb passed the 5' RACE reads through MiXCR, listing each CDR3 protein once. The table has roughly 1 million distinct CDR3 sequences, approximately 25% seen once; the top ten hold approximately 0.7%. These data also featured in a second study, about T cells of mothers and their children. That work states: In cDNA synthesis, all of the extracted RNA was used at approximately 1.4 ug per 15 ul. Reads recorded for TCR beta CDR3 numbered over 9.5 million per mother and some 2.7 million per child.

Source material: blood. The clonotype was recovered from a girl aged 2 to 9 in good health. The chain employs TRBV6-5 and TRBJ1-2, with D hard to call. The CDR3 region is CASSYGGDGSWRSYGYTF. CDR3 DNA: TGTGCCAGCAGTTACGGAGGAGACGGCTCGTGGCGGTCATATGGCTACACCTTC.